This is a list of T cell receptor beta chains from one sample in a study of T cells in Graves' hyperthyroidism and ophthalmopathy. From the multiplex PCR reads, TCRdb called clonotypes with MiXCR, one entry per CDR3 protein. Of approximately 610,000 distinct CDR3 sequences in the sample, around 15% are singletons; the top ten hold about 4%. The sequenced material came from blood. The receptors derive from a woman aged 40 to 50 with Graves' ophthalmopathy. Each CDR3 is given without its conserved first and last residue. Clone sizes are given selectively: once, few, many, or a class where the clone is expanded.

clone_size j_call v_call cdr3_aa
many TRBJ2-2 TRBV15 ATSRDPTGELF
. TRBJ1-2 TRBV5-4 ASSLAVAADGYT
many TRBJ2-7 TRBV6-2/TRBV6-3 ASSLASYGEQY
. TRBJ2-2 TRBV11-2 ASSPIAGAGELF
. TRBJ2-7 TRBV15 ATSRFGSYEQY
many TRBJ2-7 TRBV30 AWTPGGDEQY
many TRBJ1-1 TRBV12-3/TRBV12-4 ASQGTAEAF
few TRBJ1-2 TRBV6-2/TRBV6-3 ASGGVGPPVDYGYT
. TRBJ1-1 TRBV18 ASSPRTAGNTEAF
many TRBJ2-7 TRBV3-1 ASSHGTSGEQY
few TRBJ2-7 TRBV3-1 ASSQGGPSYEQY
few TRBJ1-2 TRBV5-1 ASSTTTGVYSYT
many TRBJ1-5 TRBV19 ASSISASSNQPQH
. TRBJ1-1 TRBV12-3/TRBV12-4 ASTPWGVSEAF
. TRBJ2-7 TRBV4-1 ASSQEGWTGVSYEQY
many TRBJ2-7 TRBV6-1 ASSWAGGTYEQY
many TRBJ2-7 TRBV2 ASGRVYEQY
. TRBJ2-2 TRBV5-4 ASSFIGRANTGELF
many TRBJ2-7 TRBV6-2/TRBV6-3 ASTESYEQY
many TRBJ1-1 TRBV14 ASSQDSGNTEAF
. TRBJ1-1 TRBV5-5 ASSLGFRNTEAF
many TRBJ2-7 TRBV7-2 ASSPGLAERGEQY
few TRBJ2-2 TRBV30 AWSPGTSGVTGELF
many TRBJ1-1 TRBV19 ATYPGGSAEAF
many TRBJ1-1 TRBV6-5 ASSYGTGMNTEAF
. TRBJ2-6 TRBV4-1 ASSQHRSGANVLT
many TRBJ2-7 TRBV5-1 ASGFDRGTYEQY